A selection of T cell receptor beta chains follows, all from one sample in a study of regulatory dendritic cells for organ transplantation. TCRdb's table, derived via immunoSEQ multiplex PCR, lists solely in-frame clones and lacks some. The table has 28,000 or so clones, roughly 85% seen once; the top ten hold about 0.1%. Material: naive CD4+ T cells from blood. These receptors were taken from a human donor in good health. Each CDR3 is given with its conserved first and last residue. A D gene is named only where the DNA matches it firmly.

>TRBJ2-7|TRBV9|TRBD2
CASSVAGEAYEQYF
TGTGCCAGCAGCGTCGCGGGGGAGGCCTACGAGCAGTACTTC
>TRBJ1-5|TRBV19|.
CASSIDGGGHQPQHF
TGTGCCAGTAGTATAGATGGGGGGGGGCATCAGCCCCAGCATTTT
>TRBJ2-7|TRBV5-4|.
CASSLKGVYEQYF
TGTGCCAGCAGCTTGAAGGGAGTCTACGAGCAGTACTTC
>TRBJ2-2|TRBV5-1|.
CASSFKASAGELFF
TGCGCCAGCAGCTTTAAAGCTAGCGCCGGGGAGCTGTTTTTT
>TRBJ2-5|TRBV11-1|.
CASSLGAVQETQYF
TGTGCCAGCAGCTTGGGGGCGGTCCAAGAGACCCAGTACTTC
>TRBJ1-3|TRBV18|TRBD1
CASSPRGQGAGSGNTIYF
TGTGCCAGCTCACCACGTGGACAGGGGGCTGGCTCTGGAAACACCATATATTTT
>TRBJ1-1|TRBV6-5|.
CASSYSREGEAFF
TGTGCCAGCAGTTACTCGAGGGAGGGTGAAGCTTTCTTT
>TRBJ2-1|TRBV13|TRBD2
CASSLGLTSGGVNEQFF
TGTGCCAGCAGCTTAGGCCTAACTAGCGGGGGGGTGAATGAGCAGTTCTTC
>TRBJ2-7|TRBV5-5|.
CASSFGAGAYEQYF
TGTGCCAGCAGCTTCGGGGCAGGGGCCTACGAGCAGTACTTC
>TRBJ2-3|TRBV4-2|TRBD1
CASSRSGTGSDTQYF
TGTGCCAGCAGCCGTTCCGGGACAGGGTCAGATACGCAGTATTTT
>TRBJ2-7|TRBV18|TRBD1
CASSNRGQVYSYEQYF
TGTGCCAGCTCAAACCGAGGACAGGTATACTCCTACGAGCAGTACTTC
>TRBJ2-1|TRBV5-1|.
CASSKVGDEQFF
TGCGCCAGCAGCAAGGTAGGGGATGAGCAGTTCTTC